These T cell receptor beta chains were read from a single sample in a study of cytomegalovirus exposure and HLA in healthy donors. Data came from immunoSEQ multiplex PCR; TCRdb stores just in-frame clones and leaves some out. The sample lists more than 95,000 clones, roughly 93% occurring once. The sequencing sample was made of PBMCs. These receptors originate from a woman aged 18 to 35 in good health and CMV-seronegative. CDR3s include the opening cysteine and the closing phenylalanine or tryptophan. A D gene is named only where the DNA matches it firmly. The size field is filled for only some rows; it gives once, few, many or a size class.

CDR3nt: TGTGCCAGCAGCTCCCAGGGCCTAGAACCCGGCACCGGGGAGCTGTTTTTT; CDR3aa: CASSSQGLEPGTGELFF; len: 17; j_gene: TRBJ2-2; abundance: once; v_gene: TRBV7-9; d_gene: NA
CDR3nt: NA; CDR3aa: CASSESVGGGAASF; len: 14; j_gene: TRBJ1-2; abundance: few; v_gene: TRBV2; d_gene: NA
CDR3nt: TGTGCCAGCACTCCGACAGCTTACTCTGGAAACACCATATATTTT; CDR3aa: CASTPTAYSGNTIYF; len: 15; j_gene: TRBJ1-3; abundance: NA; v_gene: TRBV6-6; d_gene: NA
CDR3nt: TGCGCCAGCAGAGGGACTGGTTGGACCCAGTACTTC; CDR3aa: CASRGTGWTQYF; len: 12; j_gene: TRBJ2-5; abundance: NA; v_gene: TRBV5-1; d_gene: NA
CDR3nt: TGTGCCAGCAGCTTGGCCCTGGGCAGCCAAGAGACCCAGTACTTC; CDR3aa: CASSLALGSQETQYF; len: 15; j_gene: TRBJ2-5; abundance: NA; v_gene: TRBV5-4; d_gene: NA
CDR3nt: TGCAGCGTTGAGGACAGCTACAATGAGCAGTTCTTC; CDR3aa: CSVEDSYNEQFF; len: 12; j_gene: TRBJ2-1; abundance: NA; v_gene: TRBV29-1; d_gene: NA
CDR3nt: TGTGCCAGCAGCTCGACAGGGGAGGTTGGGAAGTTCTTC; CDR3aa: CASSSTGEVGKFF; len: 13; j_gene: TRBJ2-1; abundance: NA; v_gene: TRBV7-9; d_gene: TRBD1
CDR3nt: TGTGCCTGGAGTACACGGACAGGTAATTCCTACGAGCAGTACTTC; CDR3aa: CAWSTRTGNSYEQYF; len: 15; j_gene: TRBJ2-7; abundance: NA; v_gene: TRBV30; d_gene: TRBD1
CDR3nt: TGTGCCAGCAGCTATACAGGGTCAACTGGCTACACCTTC; CDR3aa: CASSYTGSTGYTF; len: 13; j_gene: TRBJ1-2; abundance: few; v_gene: TRBV28; d_gene: NA
CDR3nt: TGTGCCAGCAGGCAGGGCAGTAATGAGCAGTTCTTC; CDR3aa: CASRQGSNEQFF; len: 12; j_gene: TRBJ2-1; abundance: NA; v_gene: TRBV6-6; d_gene: NA
CDR3nt: TGTGCCAGCAGCTGGGACACTAGCGGCTACAATGAGCAGTTCTTC; CDR3aa: CASSWDTSGYNEQFF; len: 15; j_gene: TRBJ2-1; abundance: once; v_gene: TRBV7-3; d_gene: TRBD2
CDR3nt: TGTGCCACCGTACTAGCGGGAGGAACCCAAGAGACCCAGTACTTC; CDR3aa: CATVLAGGTQETQYF; len: 15; j_gene: TRBJ2-5; abundance: NA; v_gene: TRBV6-1; d_gene: TRBD2
CDR3nt: TGTGCCAGCAGCCGAAGAGAACAGGGAAATCAGCCCCAGCATTTT; CDR3aa: CASSRREQGNQPQHF; len: 15; j_gene: TRBJ1-5; abundance: once; v_gene: TRBV7-2; d_gene: NA
CDR3nt: TGTGCCAGTGGTCCGACAGGGAGAATGTCCTACGAGCAGTACTTC; CDR3aa: CASGPTGRMSYEQYF; len: 15; j_gene: TRBJ2-7; abundance: NA; v_gene: TRBV4-2; d_gene: TRBD1
CDR3nt: TGTGCCAGCAGGCGGGACAGGGCTGACACCATATATTTT; CDR3aa: CASRRDRADTIYF; len: 13; j_gene: TRBJ1-3; abundance: NA; v_gene: TRBV7-9; d_gene: TRBD1
CDR3nt: TGTGCCAGCAGCTCGGGACTAGCGCAGACCTACGAGCAGTACTTC; CDR3aa: CASSSGLAQTYEQYF; len: 15; j_gene: TRBJ2-7; abundance: NA; v_gene: TRBV5-4; d_gene: TRBD2
CDR3nt: TGTGCCGGAAGACTAGGCCAGTCCAGGAGTAATGAGCAGTTCTTC; CDR3aa: CAGRLGQSRSNEQFF; len: 15; j_gene: TRBJ2-1; abundance: NA; v_gene: TRBV2; d_gene: NA
CDR3nt: TGTGCCACCAAGGACTCTAGCACAGATACGCAGTATTTT; CDR3aa: CATKDSSTDTQYF; len: 13; j_gene: TRBJ2-3; abundance: NA; v_gene: TRBV10-3; d_gene: NA
CDR3nt: TGTGCCAGTAGTAACGAGACTAATGAAGAGACCCAGTACTTC; CDR3aa: CASSNETNEETQYF; len: 14; j_gene: TRBJ2-5; abundance: NA; v_gene: TRBV19; d_gene: NA
CDR3nt: TGTGCCAGCAGAAGGATCGGATCGACTATTCAGATGTACGAGCAGTACTTC; CDR3aa: CASRRIGSTIQMYEQYF; len: 17; j_gene: TRBJ2-7; abundance: NA; v_gene: TRBV28; d_gene: NA
CDR3nt: TGTGCCAGCAGTTCGCTCCGACAGGATGCTAATGAAAAACTGTTTTTT; CDR3aa: CASSSLRQDANEKLFF; len: 16; j_gene: TRBJ1-4; abundance: NA; v_gene: TRBV28; d_gene: NA
CDR3nt: TGTGCCTCGCGCCCCCGGGGGGATACGAACACCGGGGAGCTGTTTTTT; CDR3aa: CASRPRGDTNTGELFF; len: 16; j_gene: TRBJ2-2; abundance: NA; v_gene: TRBV10-3; d_gene: TRBD2
CDR3nt: TGTGCCAGCAGTTACTCCGGCGGGGGGTCCTACGAGCAGTACTTC; CDR3aa: CASSYSGGGSYEQYF; len: 15; j_gene: TRBJ2-7; abundance: NA; v_gene: TRBV6-5; d_gene: TRBD2
CDR3nt: TGTGCCTGGAGTGTACCCGGGGAAAAACTGTTTTTT; CDR3aa: CAWSVPGEKLFF; len: 12; j_gene: TRBJ1-4; abundance: NA; v_gene: TRBV30; d_gene: NA
CDR3nt: TGTGCCAGCAGTTTAGGGACAGGGGACCACGAGCAGTACTTC; CDR3aa: CASSLGTGDHEQYF; len: 14; j_gene: TRBJ2-7; abundance: NA; v_gene: TRBV27; d_gene: TRBD1
CDR3nt: TGTGCCAGCAGTGTCGTTAGCGGGGAGCTGTTTTTT; CDR3aa: CASSVVSGELFF; len: 12; j_gene: TRBJ2-2; abundance: NA; v_gene: TRBV2; d_gene: NA